The clone carrying this T cell receptor beta chain was seen a few times. Generated by immunoSEQ multiplex PCR, the TCRdb table keeps only in-frame clones and is missing some. This sample has about 140,000 clones; 88% occur once, and the top ten carry more than 1.5%. CDR3 length: 13 amino acids. Germline CDR1 reads LGHNA; CDR2 reads YNFKEQ. V lost 5 bases to trimming and J lost 8 bases; unmatched junction nucleotides: 6. These data come from a study of control samples from healthy donors and cancer patients. This chain joins TRBV4-2 and TRBJ1-2; 9 positions match TRBD1. Sequencing was performed on blood. The receptor was derived from a man aged 18 to 30 in good health. The CDR3 nucleotides read TGTGCCAGCAGCACACGGACAGGGGAAGGCTACACCTTC. Translating gives CASSTRTGEGYTF.